Shown below are 26 T cell receptor beta chains from a single sample sequenced in a study of T cell repertoires in cytomegalovirus infection. TCRdb independently ran MiXCR on the reads; one entry per CDR3 protein. The table lists about 400,000 distinct CDR3 sequences, roughly 18% of them singletons. Sequenced: PBMCs. Source of these receptors: a human donor in good health (CMV status not recorded). Some clones in this sample may be carry-over from other donors' samples.

This clonotype was seen at least ten times. The chain has TRBV12-3 or TRBV12-4 and TRBJ2-3; a weak D match, TRBD1 (6 bases). V was shortened by 6 bases and J by 2 bases, with 15 bases between the two germline ends. CDR3 length: 15 residues. CDR3 region: CASSRPDSHTDTQYF. The CDR3 DNA reads as TGTGCCAGCAGCCGACCGGACAGTCACACAGATACGCAGTATTTT.

This clonotype was observed a few times. The V call is TRBV5-1, the J call TRBJ2-7; D possibly corresponds to TRBD1 (5 bases). The CDR3 sequence is 15 residues long. Germline-derived CDR1 and CDR2 are SGHRS and YFSETQ. Trimming stripped 4 bases from V and 2 bases from J, with 16 bases between. This chain's CDR3 is CASSPGSEGTYEQYF. The CDR3 DNA reads as TGCGCCAGCAGCCCAGGGTCGGAAGGAACCTACGAGCAGTACTTC.

In this sample, this clonotype turned up many times. The genes are TRBV7-2 and TRBJ2-1; D is ambiguous. The CDR3 runs to 16 residues. Germline V CDR1 and CDR2: SGHTA, FQGNSA. With 2 bases removed from V and 7 bases from J, the gap between germline ends came to 18 bases. CDR3 bases: TGTGCCAGCAGCTTATATCCGCCGCCCACGGCTAATGAGCAGTTCTTC. Protein: CASSLYPPPTANEQFF.

The chain employs TRBV29-1 and TRBJ2-5; TRBD1 is a possible D gene (5 bases). V dropped 4 bases and J dropped 5 bases, with 14 bases sitting between them. Germline CDR1 SQVTM, CDR2 ANQGSEA. This CDR3 contains 13 residues. The CDR3 nucleotides read TGCAGCGTTGGAGCAGGGAAGAGGGAGACCCAGTACTTC. This gives the protein CSVGAGKRETQYF.

The chain links TRBV30 to TRBJ1-5; D gene ambiguous. This CDR3 has 14 residues. CDR1 is GTSNPN and CDR2 is SVGIG in the germline V gene (reference sequence). V lost 5 bases and J 0 bases, leaving 11 bases between the germline ends. CDR3 sequence (DNA): TGTGCCTGGGGGGTCCCCTATAGCAATCAGCCCCAGCATTTT. Translated: CAWGVPYSNQPQHF. Drawing the rest from reference TRBV30 and TRBJ1-5, the complete variable domain is SQTIHQWPATLVQPVGSPLSLECTVEGTSNPNLYWYRQAAGRGLQLLFYSVGIGQISSEVPQNLSASRPQDRQFILSSKKLLLSDSGFYLCAWGVPYSNQPQHFGDGTRLSIL.

This clonotype was picked up many times. The chain is built from TRBV7-2 and TRBJ2-5; weak D call: TRBD1 (6 bases). Trimming pared 3 bases from V and 2 bases from J, leaving 10 bases between. The CDR3 runs 14 residues. Per germline, CDR1 SGHTA and CDR2 FQGNSA. CDR3 bases: TGTGCCAGCAGCTTGAGAGGGACACAAGAGACCCAGTACTTC. It codes for CASSLRGTQETQYF.

This clonotype was counted a few times. The rearrangement joins TRBV4-3 to TRBJ2-7; 8 nucleotides agree with TRBD1. CDR3 length equals 14 residues. The germline CDR1 and CDR2 sequences are LGHNA and YSLEER. The V and J ends lost 2 bases and 3 bases, in that order; junction bases with no gene match: 3. CDR3 sequence reads: CASSQPGQVYEQYF. CDR3 nucleotides: TGCGCCAGCAGCCAACCGGGACAGGTCTACGAGCAGTACTTC.

This clonotype was seen repeatedly, ten times or more. V gene TRBV19 combines with J gene TRBJ2-1, with D possibly TRBD1 on 6 matching bases. Trimming shortened V by 6 bases and J by 5 bases, and 11 bases separated the two germline ends. The CDR3 loop spans 13 amino acids. Germline lookup yields CDR1 LNHDA and CDR2 SQIVND (reference sequence). Written as DNA, the CDR3 is TGTGCCAGTAGACGGGACACCCACAATGAGCAGTTCTTC. Translation: CASRRDTHNEQFF.

This clonotype was seen a single time. The V call is TRBV9, the J call TRBJ2-1; the match to TRBD2 covers 9 bases. After removal of 1 base from V and 6 bases from J, the junction contained 11 bases not matched to a gene. The CDR3 has 17 residues. Germline lookup yields CDR1 SGDLS and CDR2 YYNGEE. CDR3: CASSVFRSSGRGNEQFF. CDR3 coding DNA: TGTGCCAGCAGCGTATTCCGTAGTAGCGGGAGAGGCAATGAGCAGTTCTTC.

The chain couples TRBV7-9 to TRBJ2-1; D unclear. V was clipped by 3 bases and J by 8 bases, with 14 bases between them. The germline CDR1 and CDR2 sequences are SEHNR and FQNEAQ (reference sequence). The CDR3 totals 14 residues. The CDR3 region is CASSFTEPAYEQFF. CDR3 DNA sequence: TGTGCCAGCAGCTTCACGGAGCCGGCGTATGAGCAGTTCTTC.

This clonotype was counted many times. The CDR3 is CASSYSWEGTDTQYF. In DNA, the CDR3 is TGTGCCAGCAGTTACTCATGGGAGGGCACAGATACGCAGTATTTT. V and J are TRBV6-5 and TRBJ2-3, with D possibly being TRBD2 (6 bases). The CDR3 length is 15 residues. Trimming stripped 0 bases from V and 1 base from J, with 8 bases between. From germline, CDR1 is MNHEY and CDR2 SVGAGI.

This chain joins TRBV4-1 and TRBJ2-7, with D uncertain. Germline CDR1 is MGHRA and CDR2 is YSYEKL. The V end lost 0 bases, the J end lost 7 bases, and 10 bases lay between the germline ends. The CDR3 contains 13 residues. CDR3 residues: CASSQDQLGEQYF. In DNA form, the CDR3 reads TGCGCCAGCAGCCAAGATCAGTTGGGAGAGCAGTACTTC.

This clonotype was seen a handful of times. This chain uses TRBV7-6 with TRBJ2-5; D tentatively reads TRBD1 or TRBD2 (6 bases each). Germline loops: CDR1 SGHVS, CDR2 FNYEAQ. Trimming took off 5 bases at V and 4 bases at J, with 14 bases between the two ends. The CDR3 extends over 14 amino acids. For the CDR3, the DNA is TGTGCCAGCAGCCCACAGGGAGGTGGAGAGACCCAGTACTTC. Translated: CASSPQGGGETQYF.

At least ten counts were recorded for this clonotype. This chain uses TRBV7-9 with TRBJ1-6; 7 bases agree with TRBD1. In germline, CDR1 is SEHNR, CDR2 FQNEAQ (reference sequence). The CDR3 runs to 15 residues. Trimming removed 6 bases from V and 7 bases from J; junction bases left unmatched: 9. Here the CDR3 DNA reads TGTGCCAGCAGACGCCCTACAGGGGAAAATTCACCCCTCCACTTT. This codes for CASRRPTGENSPLHF.

The chain couples TRBV29-1 to TRBJ1-2; D call uncertain. Trimming cost V 0 bases and J 14 bases, with 10 bases left between them. The germline CDR1 and CDR2 sequences are SQVTM and ANQGSEA. CDR3 length: 10 amino acids. CDR3 DNA: TGCAGCGTTGAAGAGGAGGGTCGTACCTTC. Its protein product is CSVEEEGRTF. The full variable domain, completed using reference TRBV29-1 and TRBJ1-2, is SAVISQKPSRDICQRGTSLTIQCQVDSQVTMMFWYRQQPGQSLTLIATANQGSEATYESGFVIDKFPISRPNLTFSTLTVSNMSPEDSSIYLCSVEEEGRTFGSGTRLTVV.

For this clonotype: Given a much more abundant clone one base away, this may be a read error. This CDR3 fails to terminate in the conserved phenylalanine or tryptophan, so it likely reflects a read error. The chain has TRBV7-8 and TRBJ2-3; D may be TRBD1 or TRBD2 (5 bases each). V dropped 3 bases and J dropped 1 base, with 11 bases sitting between them. Germline V gene lookup returns CDR1 SGHVS and CDR2 FQNEAQ. The CDR3 is made up of 15 amino acids. The CDR3 DNA follows: TGTGCCAGCAGCTTTGGGGGAGTCGGCACAGATACGCAGTATTTA. Its translation is CASSFGGVGTDTQYL.

Turning to this clonotype: One end of the junction is discordant with germline, which a read error may explain. The rearrangement links TRBV28 to TRBJ2-7; D call uncertain. Per germline, CDR1 MDHEN and CDR2 SYDVKM. The CDR3 runs 14 residues. The CDR3 reads CASGLPQAPYEQYF. In nucleotides, the CDR3 is TGTGCCAGCGGTTTACCTCAGGCGCCCTACGAGCAGTACTTC.

This clonotype has a count of ten or more. The gene calls are TRBV7-6 and TRBJ2-3; a possible D gene is TRBD1 (6 bases). With 4 bases removed from V and 11 bases from J, the gap between germline ends came to 16 bases. In germline, CDR1 is SGHVS, CDR2 FNYEAQ. The CDR3 has 13 residues. As DNA, the CDR3 is TGTGCCAGCAGCTCAGAGCAGGGGTCTGGGCAGTATTTT. The encoded protein is CASSSEQGSGQYF.

This clonotype was observed a handful of times. The CDR3 coding sequence is TGCGCCAGCAGCCAAGATCGGACAGGGCTCTACGAGCAGTACTTC. Translation: CASSQDRTGLYEQYF. The gene calls are TRBV4-3 and TRBJ2-7; 8 bases are a match to TRBD1. The trim removed 0 bases at V and 3 bases at J, leaving 4 bases unmatched. Germline CDR1 and CDR2: LGHNA and YSLEER. CDR3 length: 15 residues.

This clonotype was counted a few times. The rearrangement links TRBV4-1 to TRBJ2-1; 11 nucleotides align to TRBD2. Germline lookup yields CDR1 MGHRA and CDR2 YSYEKL. The CDR3 consists of 16 residues. The V segment lost 2 bases and the J segment 4 bases; nucleotides outside the gene matches: 4. The CDR3 loop reads CASSQRRLAGYNEQFF. The CDR3 nucleotides are TGCGCCAGCAGCCAACGCAGACTAGCGGGGTACAATGAGCAGTTCTTC.

This clonotype was seen at least ten times. This rearrangement joins TRBV19 to TRBJ2-1; 11 bases fit TRBD2. The germline CDR1 and CDR2 sequences are LNHDA and SQIVND (reference sequence). The length of the CDR3 is 16 residues. Germline trimming cut 6 bases from V and 3 bases from J; bases unmatched to any gene: 7. The DNA of the CDR3 is TGTGCCAGTAGGACACTGACTAGCGGGATCTACAATGAGCAGTTCTTC. Translated, it gives CASRTLTSGIYNEQFF. The full variable domain, its missing parts supplied by reference TRBV19 and TRBJ2-1, is DGGITQSPKYLFRKEGQNVTLSCEQNLNHDAMYWYRQDPGQGLRLIYYSQIVNDFQKGDIAEGYSVSREKKESFPLTVTSAQKNPTAFYLCASRTLTSGIYNEQFFGPGTRLTVL.

This clonotype was observed once. The gene calls are TRBV28 and TRBJ1-5; TRBD1 is a possible D gene (6 bases). V shed 3 bases and J shed 6 bases, with 9 bases lying between them. This CDR3 comprises 13 residues. Germline CDR1 and CDR2: MDHEN and SYDVKM. CDR3 sequence reads: CASSFLGGQPQHF. The CDR3 DNA reads TGTGCCAGCAGTTTCTTAGGGGGTCAGCCCCAGCATTTT. Filled out from reference TRBV28 and TRBJ1-5, the complete variable domain reads DVKVTQSSRYLVKRTGEKVFLECVQDMDHENMFWYRQDPGLGLRLIYFSYDVKMKEKGDIPEGYSVSREKKERFSLILESASTNQTSMYLCASSFLGGQPQHFGDGTRLSIL.

CDR3 amino acids: CASSPLPGRNVRNTEAFF. CDR3 coding DNA: TGTGCCAGCAGCCCACTCCCGGGACGAAATGTTAGAAACACTGAAGCTTTCTTT. The chain employs TRBV12-3 or TRBV12-4 and TRBJ1-1; possible D gene TRBD1, 5 bases. V was pared by 6 bases and J by 2 bases, with 25 bases between. The CDR3 sequence is 18 residues long.

In the case of this clonotype: A much more abundant neighbour one base away suggests this may be a read error. The genes are TRBV4-1 and TRBJ1-1; D is uncertain. The germline V gene has CDR1 MGHRA and CDR2 YSYEKL. The CDR3 is made up of 18 amino acids. CDR3: CANSQDGFFGSMNTEAFF. For the CDR3, the DNA is TGCGCCAACAGCCAAGATGGGTTCTTTGGCAGCATGAACACTGAAGCTTTCTTT.

This clonotype was seen a handful of times. This chain connects TRBV9 to TRBJ2-5, with a possible D match to TRBD2 (5 bases). The ends were cut back, 0 bases at V and 5 bases at J, with 17 bases in the middle. The V gene's germline CDR1 is SGDLS and CDR2 YYNGEE. CDR3 length: 16 residues. This CDR3 reads CASSVDPESSGETQYF. CDR3 nucleotides: TGTGCCAGCAGCGTAGATCCGGAAAGCTCGGGGGAGACCCAGTACTTC.

The table lists this clonotype with a few counts. For the CDR3, the DNA is TGCGCCAGCAGTGGGATCCGGGACAGGGACACCACCGGGGAGCTGTTTTTT. It specifies CASSGIRDRDTTGELFF. The chain employs TRBV10-1 and TRBJ2-2, with 9 bases that match TRBD1. Trimming removed 4 bases from V and 4 bases from J; junction bases left unmatched: 10. The germline V gene has CDR1 WNHNN and CDR2 SYGVQD (reference sequence). The CDR3 sequence is 17 residues long.